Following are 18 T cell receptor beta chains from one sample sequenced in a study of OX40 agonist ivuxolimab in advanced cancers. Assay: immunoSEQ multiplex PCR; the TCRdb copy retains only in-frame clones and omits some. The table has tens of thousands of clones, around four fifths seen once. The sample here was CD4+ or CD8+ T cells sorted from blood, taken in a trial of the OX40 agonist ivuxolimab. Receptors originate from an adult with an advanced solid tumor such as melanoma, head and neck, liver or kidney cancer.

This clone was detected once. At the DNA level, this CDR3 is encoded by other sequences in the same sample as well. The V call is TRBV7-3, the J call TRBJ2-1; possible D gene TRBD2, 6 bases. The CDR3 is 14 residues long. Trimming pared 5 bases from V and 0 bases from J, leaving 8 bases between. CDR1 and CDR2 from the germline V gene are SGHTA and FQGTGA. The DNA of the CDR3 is TGTGCCAGCAGCCGGGAGAGCTCCTACAATGAGCAGTTCTTC. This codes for CASSRESSYNEQFF.

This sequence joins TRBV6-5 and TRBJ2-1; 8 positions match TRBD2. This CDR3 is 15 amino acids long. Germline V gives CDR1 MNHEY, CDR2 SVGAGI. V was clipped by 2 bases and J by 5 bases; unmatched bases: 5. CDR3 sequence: CASSYKAGENNEQFF. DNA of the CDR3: TGTGCCAGCAGTTACAAAGCGGGAGAAAACAATGAGCAGTTCTTC.

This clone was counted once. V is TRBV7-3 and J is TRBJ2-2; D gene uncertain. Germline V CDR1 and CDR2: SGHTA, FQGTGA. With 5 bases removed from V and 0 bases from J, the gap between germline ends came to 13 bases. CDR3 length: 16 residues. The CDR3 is CASSLEGIPNTGELFF. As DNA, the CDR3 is TGTGCCAGCAGCCTAGAAGGGATCCCGAACACCGGGGAGCTGTTTTTT.

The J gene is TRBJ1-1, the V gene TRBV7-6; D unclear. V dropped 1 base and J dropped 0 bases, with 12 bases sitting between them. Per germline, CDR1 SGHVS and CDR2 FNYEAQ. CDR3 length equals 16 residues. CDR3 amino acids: CASSLEGRLMNTEAFF. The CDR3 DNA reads TGTGCCAGCAGCTTAGAGGGCCGCCTCATGAACACTGAAGCTTTCTTT.

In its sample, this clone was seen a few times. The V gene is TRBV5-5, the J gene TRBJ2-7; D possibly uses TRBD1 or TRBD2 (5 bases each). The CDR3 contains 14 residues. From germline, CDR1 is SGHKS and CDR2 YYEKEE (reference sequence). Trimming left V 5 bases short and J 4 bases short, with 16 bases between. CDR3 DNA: TGTGCCAGCAGGGCCGGGACGGGTACTTACGAGCAGTACTTC. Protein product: CASRAGTGTYEQYF.

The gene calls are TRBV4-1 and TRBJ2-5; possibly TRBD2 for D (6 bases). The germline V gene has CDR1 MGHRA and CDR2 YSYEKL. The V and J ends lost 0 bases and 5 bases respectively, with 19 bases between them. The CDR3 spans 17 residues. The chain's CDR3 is CASSQDLGGRSWETQYF. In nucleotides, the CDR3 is TGCGCCAGCAGCCAAGATCTGGGGGGACGATCCTGGGAGACCCAGTACTTC.

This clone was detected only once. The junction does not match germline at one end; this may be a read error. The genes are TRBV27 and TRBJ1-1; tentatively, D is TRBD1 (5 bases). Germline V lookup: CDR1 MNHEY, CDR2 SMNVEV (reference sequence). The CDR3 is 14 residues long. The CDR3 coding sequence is TGTGCCAGCAGTTCTGCGTGGGGGGACCCTGAGGCTTTCTTT. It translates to CASSSAWGDPEAFF.

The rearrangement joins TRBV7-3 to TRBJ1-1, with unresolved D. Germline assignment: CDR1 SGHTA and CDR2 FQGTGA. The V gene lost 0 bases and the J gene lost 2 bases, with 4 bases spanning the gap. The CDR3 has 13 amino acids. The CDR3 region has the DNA TGTGCCAGCAGCTTAACGGCCAACACTGAAGCTTTCTTT. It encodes CASSLTANTEAFF.

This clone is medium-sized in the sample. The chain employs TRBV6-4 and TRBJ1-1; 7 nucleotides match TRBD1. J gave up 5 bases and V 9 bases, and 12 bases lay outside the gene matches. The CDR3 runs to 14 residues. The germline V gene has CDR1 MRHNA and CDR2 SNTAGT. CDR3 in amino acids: CASRDSSRETEAFF. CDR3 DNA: TGTGCCAGTCGGGACAGTTCAAGGGAAACTGAAGCTTTCTTT.

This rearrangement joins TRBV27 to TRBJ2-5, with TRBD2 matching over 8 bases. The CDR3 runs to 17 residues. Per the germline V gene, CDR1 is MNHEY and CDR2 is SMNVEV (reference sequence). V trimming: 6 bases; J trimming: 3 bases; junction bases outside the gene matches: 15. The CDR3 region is CASSRGGLDGKKETQYF. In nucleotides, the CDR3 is TGTGCCAGCAGCCGGGGGGGGTTGGACGGGAAAAAAGAGACCCAGTACTTC.

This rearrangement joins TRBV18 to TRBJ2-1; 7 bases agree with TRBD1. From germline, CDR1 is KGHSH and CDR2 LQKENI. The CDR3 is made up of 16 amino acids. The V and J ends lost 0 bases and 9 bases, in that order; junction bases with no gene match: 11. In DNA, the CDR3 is TGTGCCAGCTCACCACCGTCGAGACAGGGAATGGGTGAGCAGTTCTTC. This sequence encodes CASSPPSRQGMGEQFF.

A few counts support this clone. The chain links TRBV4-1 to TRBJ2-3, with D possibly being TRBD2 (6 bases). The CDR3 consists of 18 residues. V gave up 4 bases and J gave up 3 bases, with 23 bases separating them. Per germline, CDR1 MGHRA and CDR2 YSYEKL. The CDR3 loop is CASSLGGSADFITDTQYF. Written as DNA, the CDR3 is TGCGCCAGCAGCCTGGGAGGATCGGCAGACTTTATTACAGATACGCAGTATTTT.

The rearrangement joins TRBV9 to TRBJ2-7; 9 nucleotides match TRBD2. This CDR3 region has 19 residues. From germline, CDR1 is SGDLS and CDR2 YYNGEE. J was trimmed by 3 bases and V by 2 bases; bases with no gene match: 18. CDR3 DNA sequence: TGTGCCAGCAGCGTGGGGTCCGGACTAGCGACGCGCACCCTCTACGAGCAGTACTTC. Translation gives CASSVGSGLATRTLYEQYF.

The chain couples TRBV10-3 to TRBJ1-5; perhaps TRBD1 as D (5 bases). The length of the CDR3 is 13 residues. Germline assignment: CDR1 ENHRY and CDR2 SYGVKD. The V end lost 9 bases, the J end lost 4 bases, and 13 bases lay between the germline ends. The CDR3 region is CAIKMWGNQPQHF. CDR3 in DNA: TGTGCCATAAAGATGTGGGGGAATCAGCCCCAGCATTTT.

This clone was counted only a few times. As DNA, the CDR3 is TGTGCCAGCTCACCAGGACTGCTAACTAACACCGGGGAGCTGTTTTTT. Translation gives CASSPGLLTNTGELFF. V usage is TRBV18 and J usage is TRBJ2-2, with D possibly being TRBD2 (5 bases). V dropped 2 bases and J dropped 2 bases, with 12 bases sitting between them. Germline V CDR1 and CDR2: KGHSH, LQKENI. The CDR3 covers 16 residues. The full variable domain, its missing parts supplied by reference TRBV18 and TRBJ2-2, is NAGVMQNPRHLVRRRGQEARLRCSPMKGHSHVYWYRQLPEEGLKFMVYLQKENIIDESGMPKERFSAEFPKEGPSILRIQQVVRGDSAAYFCASSPGLLTNTGELFFGEGSRLTVL.

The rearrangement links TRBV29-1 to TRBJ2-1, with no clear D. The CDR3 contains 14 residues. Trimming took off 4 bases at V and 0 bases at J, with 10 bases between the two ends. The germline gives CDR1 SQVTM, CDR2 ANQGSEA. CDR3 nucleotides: TGCAGCGTTGTACCCCGAAGCTCCTACAATGAGCAGTTCTTC. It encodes CSVVPRSSYNEQFF.

The DNA of the CDR3 is TGTGCCAGCAGTGAACAGGATGGGTGGTATAGCAATCAGCCCCAGCATTTT. Protein product: CASSEQDGWYSNQPQHF. The J gene is TRBJ1-5, the V gene TRBV28; D possibly corresponds to TRBD1 (5 bases). Germline CDR1 reads MDHEN; CDR2 reads SYDVKM. CDR3 size: 17 residues. V was clipped by 5 bases and J by 0 bases, with 17 bases between them.

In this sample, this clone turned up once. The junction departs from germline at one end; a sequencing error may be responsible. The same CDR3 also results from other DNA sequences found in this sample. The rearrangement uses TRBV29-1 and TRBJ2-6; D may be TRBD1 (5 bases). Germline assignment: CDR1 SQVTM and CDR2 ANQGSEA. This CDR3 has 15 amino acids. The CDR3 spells CSVSRADSGANVLTF. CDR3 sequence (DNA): TGCAGCGTCTCTCGGGCCGACTCTGGGGCCAACGTCCTGACCTTC.